The rows below give T cell receptor beta chains drawn from one sample of a study of T cell responses to AZD1222 COVID-19 vaccine. The protocol was immunoSEQ multiplex PCR, while the TCRdb copy is restricted to in-frame clones and leaves out a portion. Of about 110,000 clones listed, 88% are singletons. Sequences were derived from peripheral blood, sampled on day 0 of AZD1222 vaccination. These receptors all come from an adult in good health. Each CDR3 is given with its conserved first and last residue. The D gene is left open where the match is weak. Clone size is shown for a subset of rows, as once, few, many or a class of expanded clone.

>13|TRBJ1-5|NA|TRBV4-1|NA
CASSQGIGQPQHF
TGCGCCAGCAGCCAAGGCATAGGTCAGCCCCAGCATTTT
>16|TRBJ2-7|NA|TRBV15|NA
CATSRDALRPGDEQYF
TGTGCCACCAGCAGAGATGCGCTACGGCCCGGCGACGAGCAGTACTTC
>15|TRBJ1-1|NA|TRBV11-2|NA
CASSLREQSYTEAFF
TGTGCCAGCAGCTTGAGGGAACAGTCTTACACTGAAGCTTTCTTT
>13|TRBJ2-4|NA|TRBV4-1|NA
CASSHGAKNIQYF
TGCGCCAGCAGCCATGGGGCCAAAAACATTCAGTACTTC
>15|TRBJ2-1|NA|TRBV6-5|NA
CASSPEGAGNNEQFF
TGTGCCAGCAGCCCCGAGGGAGCAGGTAACAATGAGCAGTTCTTC
>12|TRBJ1-1|NA|TRBV12-3/TRBV12-4|TRBD1
CASSQTGTEAFF
TGTGCCAGCAGTCAGACAGGGACCGAAGCTTTCTTT
>15|TRBJ1-3|NA|TRBV4-1|NA
CASSQAEQSGNTIYF
TGCGCCAGCAGCCAAGCCGAGCAGTCTGGAAACACCATATATTTT
>17|TRBJ2-2|NA|TRBV5-1|TRBD1
CASSLGQGAMDTGELFF
TGCGCCAGCAGCTTGGGACAGGGGGCGATGGACACCGGGGAGCTGTTTTTT
>12|TRBJ1-1|once|TRBV27|NA
CASGRRGTEAFF
TGTGCCAGCGGACGCAGGGGCACTGAAGCTTTCTTT
>13|TRBJ1-2|few|TRBV21-1|NA
CASRTGQNYGYTF
TGTGCCAGCAGAACGGGACAAAACTATGGCTACACCTTC
>15|TRBJ2-7|few|TRBV9|TRBD2
CASSTGTSEPYEQYF
TGTGCCAGCAGCACCGGGACTAGCGAACCCTACGAGCAGTACTTC
>14|TRBJ1-5|NA|TRBV4-1|NA
CASSQDSRGPPQHF
TGCGCCAGCAGCCAAGACTCCAGGGGTCCACCCCAGCATTTT
>13|TRBJ2-7|NA|TRBV11-3|NA
CASSLGPLYEQYF
TGTGCCAGCAGCTTGGGCCCTCTTTACGAGCAGTACTTC
>15|TRBJ2-1|NA|TRBV11-2|NA
CASSPLGGTYNEQFF
TGTGCCAGCAGCCCCTTGGGGGGAACCTACAATGAGCAGTTCTTC
>16|TRBJ1-4|NA|TRBV7-8|NA
CASSPSVRGAREKLFF
TGTGCCAGCAGCCCTTCCGTCCGGGGAGCACGGGAAAAACTGTTTTTT
>12|TRBJ1-2|NA|TRBV25-1|NA
CASSEAQDGYTF
TGTGCCAGCAGTGAGGCCCAGGATGGCTACACCTTC
>15|TRBJ2-3|NA|TRBV24-1|NA
CATSDSRYPGDTQYF
TGTGCCACCAGTGACTCAAGATACCCTGGAGATACGCAGTATTTT
>13|TRBJ1-2|NA|TRBV18|NA
CASSPGGRGGYTF
TGTGCCAGCTCACCGGGAGGGCGGGGCGGCTACACCTTC
>15|TRBJ1-5|NA|TRBV6-5|NA
CASSYSRESNQPQHF
TGTGCCAGCAGTTACTCGAGGGAGAGCAATCAGCCCCAGCATTTT
>13|TRBJ1-5|few|TRBV18|NA
CASSPTGNQPQHF
TGTGCCAGCTCACCGACAGGCAATCAGCCCCAGCATTTT
>17|TRBJ2-7|NA|TRBV5-1|TRBD1
CASSHQTRQGASYEQYF
TGCGCCAGCAGCCACCAAACTCGACAGGGCGCCTCCTACGAGCAGTACTTC
>17|TRBJ2-5|NA|TRBV6-1|TRBD2
CASSDPRTSGSGETQYF
TGTGCCAGCAGTGATCCTAGGACTAGCGGGAGTGGGGAGACCCAGTACTTC
>14|TRBJ2-7|NA|TRBV18|NA
CASSSGGLPYEQYF
TGTGCCAGCTCATCGGGCGGACTTCCTTACGAGCAGTACTTC
>13|TRBJ1-2|NA|TRBV10-3|TRBD1
CAIGTDGLYGYTF
TGTGCCATCGGGACAGATGGCCTTTATGGCTACACCTTC
>15|TRBJ2-5|NA|TRBV19|TRBD1
CASSTQGAWGETQYF
TGTGCCAGTAGTACGCAGGGGGCCTGGGGAGAGACCCAGTACTTC
>13|TRBJ2-5|NA|TRBV24-1|NA
CATSDSRRETQYF
TGTGCCACCAGTGATTCCAGGCGAGAGACCCAGTACTTC
>18|TRBJ1-4|few|TRBV19|NA
CASNRGGSPISTNEKLFF
TGTGCCAGTAATCGCGGGGGCTCACCTATTTCAACTAATGAAAAACTGTTTTTT
>14|TRBJ2-1|NA|TRBV9|TRBD1
CASSSQGALNEQFF
TGTGCCAGCAGTTCACAGGGGGCACTCAATGAGCAGTTCTTC
>13|TRBJ2-2|NA|TRBV5-1|NA
CASSATGSGELFF
TGCGCCAGCAGCGCGACAGGTTCCGGGGAGCTGTTTTTT
>13|TRBJ2-5|NA|TRBV7-2|NA
CASSLTYQETQYF
TGTGCCAGCAGCTTAACTTACCAAGAGACCCAGTACTTC
>19|TRBJ2-1|NA|TRBV3-1/TRBV3-2|TRBD2
CASSHLAGGRARSYNEQFF
TGTGCCAGCAGCCACCTAGCGGGAGGGAGGGCACGCTCCTACAATGAGCAGTTCTTC
>16|TRBJ2-7|few|TRBV19|TRBD1
CASSGRRDRGSYEQYF
TGTGCCAGTAGTGGAAGAAGGGACAGGGGGTCCTACGAGCAGTACTTC
>11|TRBJ1-1|NA|TRBV7-9|NA
CASSFHVEAFF
TGTGCCAGCAGCTTCCATGTAGAAGCTTTCTTT
>14|TRBJ1-1|NA|TRBV5-6|NA
CASSFLGANTEAFF
TGTGCCAGCAGCTTTCTGGGAGCGAACACTGAAGCTTTCTTT
>17|TRBJ2-4|NA|TRBV7-8|NA
CASSLDPTGRVKNIQYF
TGTGCCAGCAGCTTAGACCCGACAGGGAGGGTCAAAAACATTCAGTACTTC
>15|TRBJ1-5|once|TRBV4-2|TRBD1
CASSQDRGRPQPQHF
TGTGCCAGCAGCCAAGACAGGGGGCGCCCTCAGCCCCAGCATTTT
>14|TRBJ1-1|many|TRBV6-1|NA
CASSDQTGNTEAFF
TGTGCCAGCAGTGACCAGACGGGGAACACTGAAGCTTTCTTT
>15|TRBJ1-5|NA|TRBV6-1|NA
CASSEGVYGNQPQHF
TGTGCCAGCAGTGAAGGGGTGTATGGCAATCAGCCCCAGCATTTT
>13|TRBJ1-5|NA|TRBV19|NA
CASWGGELQPQHF
TGTGCCAGTTGGGGGGGGGAACTGCAGCCCCAGCATTTT
>16|TRBJ1-2|NA|TRBV28|TRBD1
CASSPATGGLNYGYTF
TGTGCCAGCAGTCCCGCGACAGGGGGCTTAAACTATGGCTACACCTTC
>12|TRBJ1-2|once|TRBV28|NA
CASSPQVSGYTF
TGTGCCAGCAGTCCACAGGTCTCTGGCTACACCTTC
>14|TRBJ1-6|NA|TRBV2|NA
CASSGGNEDSPLHF
TGTGCCAGCAGTGGAGGGAATGAGGATTCACCCCTCCACTTT
>16|TRBJ1-1|NA|TRBV4-1|NA
CASSQVGSGANTEAFF
TGCGCCAGCAGCCAAGTCGGTTCCGGGGCGAACACTGAAGCTTTCTTT
>16|TRBJ1-2|NA|TRBV7-2|NA
CASSLESGVANYGYTF
TGTGCCAGCAGCTTAGAGTCTGGGGTCGCTAACTATGGCTACACCTTC
>14|TRBJ2-7|NA|TRBV7-9|NA
CASSRGTQNYEQYF
TGTGCCAGCAGCCGAGGGACACAAAACTACGAGCAGTACTTC
>14|TRBJ2-7|NA|TRBV27|NA
CASSLLGASYEQYF
TGTGCCAGCAGTTTACTAGGGGCTTCTTACGAGCAGTACTTC
>15|TRBJ1-5|NA|TRBV10-1|NA
CASSESVDSNQPQHF
TGCGCCAGCAGTGAGTCGGTAGATAGCAATCAGCCCCAGCATTTT
>16|TRBJ2-2|once|TRBV19|TRBD1
CASTLMRQGNTGELFF
TGTGCCAGTACCTTGATGAGACAGGGGAACACCGGGGAGCTGTTTTTT
>13|TRBJ2-7|NA|TRBV27|NA
CASSTTKTYEQYF
TGTGCCAGCAGTACCACAAAGACCTACGAGCAGTACTTC
>15|TRBJ2-5|NA|TRBV25-1|TRBD1
CASSRPGQVIETQYF
TGTGCCAGCAGCAGACCGGGACAGGTTATTGAGACCCAGTACTTC
>15|TRBJ1-5|NA|TRBV7-6|TRBD1
CASSLWAGGDQPQHF
TGTGCCAGCAGCTTATGGGCAGGGGGCGATCAGCCCCAGCATTTT
>14|TRBJ1-1|NA|TRBV7-9|NA
CASSFSAGHTEAFF
TGTGCCAGCAGCTTTTCCGCTGGGCATACTGAAGCTTTCTTT
>13|TRBJ1-1|NA|TRBV27|NA
CASRTTVNTEAFF
TGTGCCAGCAGGACGACAGTGAACACTGAAGCTTTCTTT
>14|TRBJ1-1|NA|TRBV5-4|TRBD1
CASSPDRGRTEAFF
TGTGCCAGCAGCCCCGACAGGGGGCGTACCGAAGCTTTCTTT
>11|TRBJ2-7|NA|TRBV12-3/TRBV12-4|NA
CASSSSYEQYF
TGTGCCAGCAGTTCCTCCTACGAGCAGTACTTC